These 16 T cell receptor beta chains came from one sample sequenced in a study of T cells in Graves' hyperthyroidism and ophthalmopathy. RNA transcripts gave rise to amplified TCR beta CDR3 regions. Researchers ran a first-round RT-PCR on the TCR CDR3 using the HTBI primer set. TCRdb independently ran MiXCR on the multiplex PCR reads; one entry per CDR3 protein. This sample has nearly 600,000 distinct CDR3 sequences, with 14% found just once. Sequencing was performed on blood. The receptors derive from a woman in her late teens or twenties with Graves' ophthalmopathy.

This chain links TRBV6-4 with TRBJ2-2, with a weak D call TRBD1 (6 bases). V lost 2 bases and J lost 5, with 15 bases in between. CDR1 is MRHNA, CDR2 SNTAGT, per germline. This CDR3 has 16 amino acids. In DNA, the CDR3 is TGTGCCAGCAGTGACCTACACAAAACAGGGACCGGGGAGCTGTTTTTT. This translates into CASSDLHKTGTGELFF.

This clonotype has a count of ten or more. The CDR3 DNA reads as TGTGCCAGCAGCCAAGACACGGGGCGAAACGAGCAGTACTTC. Translation gives CASSQDTGRNEQYF. The gene calls are TRBV3-1 and TRBJ2-7; D might be TRBD1 or TRBD2, each matching 5 bases. CDR3 length: 14 amino acids. V shed 0 bases and J shed 5 bases, with 11 bases lying between them. Germline V CDR1 and CDR2: LGHDT, YNNKEL (reference sequence).

This clonotype was seen more than once but under ten times. The rearrangement links TRBV6-5 to TRBJ1-3; no definite D call. Germline CDR1 reads MNHEY; CDR2 reads SVGAGI. The CDR3 loop spans 13 amino acids. Deletions cut 0 bases from V and 4 bases from J, with 4 bases between. The CDR3, as DNA: TGTGCCAGCAGTTACTCGACGGGAAACACCATATATTTT. Amino acids: CASSYSTGNTIYF.

The chain couples TRBV15 to TRBJ2-7, with a weak D call TRBD2 (7 bases). With 1 base removed from V and 2 bases from J, the gap between germline ends came to 12 bases. In germline, CDR1 is LNHNV, CDR2 YYDKDF (reference sequence). This CDR3 spans 15 amino acids. The CDR3 nucleotides are TGTGCCACCAGCAGAGGAAGGGGGGGCACCTACGAGCAGTACTTC. Its translation: CATSRGRGGTYEQYF. Filled out from reference TRBV15 and TRBJ2-7, the complete variable domain reads DAMVIQNPRYQVTQFGKPVTLSCSQTLNHNVMYWYQQKSSQAPKLLFHYYDKDFNNEADTPDNFQSRRPNTSFCFLDIRSPGLGDTAMYLCATSRGRGGTYEQYFGPGTRLTVT.

The chain employs TRBV12-3 or TRBV12-4 and TRBJ1-6; D call uncertain. V lost 5 bases and J lost 7, with 9 bases in between. The CDR3 has 13 amino acids. The CDR3 region is CASSPLGNSPLHF. As DNA, the CDR3 is TGTGCCAGCAGTCCCCTAGGCAATTCACCCCTCCACTTT.

This clonotype showed up many times. The chain uses TRBV7-2 and TRBJ2-7; D ambiguous. The CDR3 is 16 amino acids. Per germline, CDR1 SGHTA and CDR2 FQGNSA. V was cut by 3 bases and J by 1 base, with 16 bases left in between. The CDR3 reads CASSLGGVVPSYEQYF. In DNA, the CDR3 is TGTGCCAGCAGCTTGGGTGGGGTCGTACCTTCCTACGAGCAGTACTTC.

This clonotype was found many times. The chain joins TRBV6-1 to TRBJ2-1; the D gene could be TRBD1 or TRBD2 (5 bases each). The CDR3 spans 16 residues. The V end was cut by 0 bases, the J end by 0 bases, with 9 bases between. Germline V gene sequence: CDR1 MNHNS, CDR2 SASEGT. The CDR3 reads CASSEAGTHSYNEQFF. The DNA for the CDR3 is TGTGCCAGCAGTGAAGCGGGGACGCACTCCTACAATGAGCAGTTCTTC.

This chain uses TRBV28 with TRBJ1-5; TRBD1 might be the D (5 bases). Germline values: CDR1 MDHEN, CDR2 SYDVKM. The CDR3 length is 16 residues. The ends were cut back, 0 bases at V and 5 bases at J, with 14 bases in the middle. The CDR3 nucleotides are TGTGCCAGCAGTTTATGGGGGGGAGGGCGGGATCAGCCCCAGCATTTT. It yields the protein CASSLWGGGRDQPQHF.

This clonotype was seen many times. This chain joins TRBV7-2 and TRBJ2-3, with TRBD1 as a possible D gene (6 bases). CDR1 SGHTA and CDR2 FQGNSA come from the germline V gene. Trimming pared 1 base from V and 8 bases from J, leaving 13 bases between. The CDR3 spans 14 residues. The CDR3 here is CASSLETVGGTQYF. CDR3 DNA sequence: TGTGCCAGCAGCTTAGAGACGGTAGGGGGTACGCAGTATTTT.

This clonotype was detected ten times or more. This sequence joins TRBV27 and TRBJ1-2, with D unresolved. This CDR3 has 17 residues. Trimming shortened V by 8 bases and J by 0 bases, and 22 bases separated the two germline ends. Germline-derived CDR1 and CDR2 are MNHEY and SMNVEV (reference sequence). This CDR3 reads CASVPFAVPKSNYGYTF. The CDR3, as DNA: TGTGCCAGCGTCCCTTTCGCCGTACCCAAGTCTAACTATGGCTACACCTTC.

The sample holds many counts of this clonotype. The V call is TRBV7-6, the J call TRBJ2-5; D call uncertain. This CDR3 has 12 amino acids. Trimming pared 5 bases from V and 1 base from J, leaving 5 bases between. Germline V CDR1 and CDR2: SGHVS, FNYEAQ. CDR3 nucleotides: TGTGCCAGCAGCCGACCCCAAGAGACCCAGTACTTC. Protein product: CASSRPQETQYF.

V and J are TRBV10-2 and TRBJ1-1, with 7 bases lining up with TRBD1. The CDR3 runs 14 residues. Trimming cost V 7 bases and J 5 bases; bases outside gene matches: 10. The germline V gene has CDR1 WSHSY and CDR2 SAAADI. DNA of the CDR3: TGCGCCAGCACTCTCACAGGGGACCGAACTGAAGCTTTCTTT. Translating it yields CASTLTGDRTEAFF.

This clonotype has at least ten counts. The chain has TRBV6-2 or TRBV6-3 and TRBJ2-1; 14 bases are shared with TRBD2. The V gene's germline CDR1 is MNHEY and CDR2 SVGEGT. This CDR3 has 18 residues. After removal of 2 bases from V and 8 bases from J, the junction contained 11 bases not matched to a gene. The CDR3 sequence: CASSYETSGRAGSHEQFF. In nucleotides, the CDR3 is TGTGCCAGCAGTTACGAGACTAGCGGGAGGGCCGGGTCTCATGAGCAGTTCTTC.

The sample holds a few counts of this clonotype. Mismatch with germline at one junction end may stem from a read error. The rearrangement links TRBV15 to TRBJ2-1, with 11 bases identical to TRBD2. This CDR3 spans 17 amino acids. From germline, CDR1 is LNHNV and CDR2 YYDKDF (reference sequence). CDR3 nucleotide sequence: TGTGCCACCAGCAGGTTAACTAGCGGGAGCGGTAGAAATGAGCGGTTCTTC. This sequence encodes CATSRLTSGSGRNERFF.

This clonotype has just one count. One junction end disagrees with the germline gene, perhaps due to a read error. The chain recombines TRBV5-1 with TRBJ1-2, with a tentative D call TRBD1 (5 bases). Per germline, CDR1 SGHRS and CDR2 YFSETQ. The CDR3 loop spans 14 amino acids. CDR3 nucleotides: TGTGCCAGCAGCTTGAGTGCAGGGAACTATGGCTACACCTTC. Its protein product is CASSLSAGNYGYTF.

This clonotype appeared many times. The CDR3 DNA reads TGTGCCACCAGTGATTACAGGGGGCTCCAAGAGACCCAGTACTTC. Its translation is CATSDYRGLQETQYF. This chain joins TRBV24-1 and TRBJ2-5, with TRBD1 matching 9 bases. Germline CDR1 KGHDR, CDR2 SFDVKD. With 2 bases clipped from V and 1 base from J, the junction kept 1 base outside the gene matches. The CDR3 is 15 residues long.